This TCR beta chain was captured by sequencing in a study of tumor-infiltrating lymphocytes in localized non-small cell lung cancer. The method was immunoSEQ multiplex PCR; TCRdb's version includes in-frame clones alone and lacks a portion of them. The table shows under 15,000 clones, with over 80% occurring only once. CDR3 length: 15 amino acids. Deletions cut 3 bases from V and 5 bases from J, with 15 bases between. Germline V CDR1 and CDR2: SGHVS, FNYEAQ. This clone has just a few counts. The antigen is undetermined. Points from the study as a whole: Technical variation could not be separated from intratumor heterogeneity here. Only some patients had TCR sequencing, depending on available tissue.

This rearrangement joins TRBV7-6 to TRBJ2-3, with D perhaps TRBD1 (6 bases). The sample was lung tumor tissue. The TCR comes from a human donor with non-small cell lung cancer. CDR3 amino acids: CASSLARRGRDTQYF. As DNA, the CDR3 is TGTGCCAGCAGCTTGGCCCGCAGGGGACGAGATACGCAGTATTTT.